This TCR beta chain was documented in a study of shared clonotypes between healthy human individuals. Background on the study: CD4 naive and CD4 memory each took three plates per donor, while CD8 naive took two and CD8 memory one.

General study points: Naive CD4 clonotypes were shared across a handful of donors at 4% to 5%.

About this clone: The antigen remains unidentified.

Clones were read by immunoSEQ multiplex PCR, and TCRdb kept only the in-frame ones, dropping some. This sample has hundreds of thousands of clones, with more than 95% found just once. Looked up from germline, CDR1 is SQVTM and CDR2 is ANQGSEA. The CDR3 spans 16 residues. With 7 bases removed from V and 1 base from J, the gap between germline ends came to 22 bases. Sequencing input: naive CD4+ T cells sorted from blood. As for subset: CD45RA+ positively selected. The chain is built from TRBV29-1 and TRBJ1-1, with a tentative D call TRBD1 (6 bases). This clonotype was obtained from a woman aged 25 to 39 in good health. CDR3 nucleotides: TGCAGCGGTGGGATAGGGACACACATTACGAACACTGAAGCTTTCTTT. Protein: CSGGIGTHITNTEAFF.